The 25 T cell receptor beta chains given below trace back to one sample, sequenced in a study of T cells in Graves' hyperthyroidism and ophthalmopathy (dated 2019 in TCRdb). Receptors were amplified or captured by multiplex PCR. The sample was run on an Illumina HiSeq 2000. TCR beta CDR3 regions were amplified from RNA transcripts. The TCR CDR3 was subjected to a first round of RT-PCR using the HTBI primer set and the Qiagen OneStep RT-PCR kit. TCRdb reprocessing: public reads trimmed at Q25 with fastp, clones called with MiXCR, in-frame beta chains kept. Entries are consolidated by CDR3 protein sequence, retaining the most common genes and DNA. The sample table contains hundreds of thousands of distinct CDR3 sequences; only one count was recorded for roughly 21% of them. Around 50% of the sample is held by the ten biggest clonotypes. The material sequenced was blood. The source of these receptors is a middle-aged man with Graves' ophthalmopathy.

Points on this clonotype: Germline is not matched at one junction end, which may reflect a read error. The rearrangement links TRBV6-1 to TRBJ2-5, with TRBD2 matching over 12 bases. Looked up from germline, CDR1 is MNHNS and CDR2 is SASEGT. The CDR3 is made up of 15 amino acids. The CDR3 spells CACRTPLAGGETQYF. DNA for the CDR3: TGTGCCTGCAGAACCCCTCTAGCGGGAGGGGAGACCCAGTACTTC.

The chain is built from TRBV5-1 and TRBJ2-3, with 9 positions matching TRBD2. This CDR3 has 16 residues. V lost 0 bases to trimming and J lost 3 bases; unmatched junction nucleotides: 5. Per the germline V gene, CDR1 is SGHRS and CDR2 is YFSETQ. CDR3 sequence (DNA): TGCGCCAGCAGCTTGGGTAGCGGGGGCCCGACAGATACGCAGTATTTT. Its protein product is CASSLGSGGPTDTQYF.

A remark on this clonotype: Because it lacks the conserved phenylalanine or tryptophan at the end, this CDR3 is likely a read error. The V and J genes are TRBV30 and TRBJ2-7; D call uncertain. The germline V gene has CDR1 GTSNPN and CDR2 SVGIG (reference sequence). The length of the CDR3 is 13 residues. Trimming pared 0 bases from V and 7 bases from J, leaving 13 bases between. CDR3 coding DNA: TGTGCCTGGAGTGTGGGCCCCGTCAGAGAGCAGTACCTC. Translating gives CAWSVGPVREQYL.

This chain uses TRBV15 with TRBJ2-3, with D perhaps matching TRBD2 (6 bases). V was pared by 1 base and J by 0 bases, with 29 bases between. Germline loops: CDR1 LNHNV, CDR2 YYDKDF (reference sequence). The CDR3 contains 22 residues. The CDR3 coding sequence is TGTGCCACCAGCAGAGCCCCCCCCCTACTAAGCGGGTTCCCCCTTAGCACAGATACGCAGTATTTT. This encodes CATSRAPPLLSGFPLSTDTQYF.

This clonotype appeared a few times. The rearrangement links TRBV6-1 to TRBJ1-4, with D unclear. Germline CDR1 MNHNS, CDR2 SASEGT. Deletions cut 3 bases from V and 3 bases from J, with 8 bases between. This CDR3 spans 14 amino acids. The CDR3 here is CASSDRAPNEKLFF. The CDR3 nucleotides read TGTGCCAGCAGTGACCGGGCCCCTAATGAAAAACTGTTTTTT.

The chain carries TRBV12-5 and TRBJ1-2; 10 nucleotides align to TRBD1. The CDR3 covers 13 residues. CDR1 is LGHNT and CDR2 is FRNRAP in the germline V gene. V shed 8 bases and J 4 bases; nucleotides not matched to a gene: 4. The CDR3 nucleotides read TGTGCTAGTTGGACAGGGGGGTTCTATGGCTACACCTTC. This sequence encodes CASWTGGFYGYTF.

This clonotype showed up just a few times. V gene TRBV6-1 combines with J gene TRBJ2-3, with D tentatively TRBD2 (6 bases). V lost 4 bases, J lost 0 bases, and 11 bases lay in between. The CDR3 totals 15 residues. Germline V gene data show CDR1 as MNHNS and CDR2 as SASEGT. CDR3 in amino acids: CASSVESGSTDTQYF. CDR3 nucleotide sequence: TGTGCCAGCAGTGTAGAAAGCGGGAGCACAGATACGCAGTATTTT.

This clonotype has a count of ten or more. The V call is TRBV5-1, the J call TRBJ1-1; D perhaps matches TRBD1 (6 bases). Germline V gives CDR1 SGHRS, CDR2 YFSETQ. The CDR3 contains 14 residues. Trimming removed 7 bases at V and 3 bases at J, with 16 bases between. CDR3 protein: CASRDTKGYTEAFF. The CDR3 DNA sequence: TGCGCCAGCCGGGACACCAAGGGGTACACTGAAGCTTTCTTT.

The table lists this clonotype with many counts. The chain carries TRBV11-2 and TRBJ2-1; 15 positions match TRBD2. The CDR3 sequence is 19 residues long. V was pared by 0 bases and J by 5 bases, with 8 bases of the junction left unmatched. CDR1 SGHAT and CDR2 FQNNGV come from the germline V gene. In DNA form, the CDR3 reads TGTGCCAGCAGCTTAGATTGGACTAGCGGGGGGGCGGGCGACAATGAGCAGTTCTTC. Protein sequence: CASSLDWTSGGAGDNEQFF.

This clonotype was seen only a few times. The rearrangement uses TRBV15 and TRBJ2-2; D remains unclear. This CDR3 region has 14 residues. Trimming pared 0 bases from V and 6 bases from J, leaving 8 bases between. CDR1 and CDR2 from the germline V gene are LNHNV and YYDKDF (reference sequence). The CDR3 loop is CATSRDQQAGELFF. DNA of the CDR3: TGTGCCACCAGCAGAGATCAGCAAGCCGGGGAGCTGTTTTTT. The full variable domain, in which reference TRBV15 and TRBJ2-2 provide the parts outside the CDR3, is DAMVIQNPRYQVTQFGKPVTLSCSQTLNHNVMYWYQQKSSQAPKLLFHYYDKDFNNEADTPDNFQSRRPNTSFCFLDIRSPGLGDTAMYLCATSRDQQAGELFFGEGSRLTVL.

This clonotype came up many times. The gene calls are TRBV11-2 and TRBJ2-3; no reliable D call. CDR1 SGHAT and CDR2 FQNNGV come from the germline V gene. V was pared by 3 bases and J by 6 bases, with 10 bases between. This CDR3 has 13 amino acids. The CDR3 region is CASSFRTRDTQYF. The CDR3 nucleotides read TGTGCCAGCAGCTTCCGAACGCGGGATACGCAGTATTTT.

In this sample, this clonotype turned up a few times. This chain joins TRBV3-1 and TRBJ2-7; TRBD1 agrees at 8 bases. V shed 0 bases, J shed 4 bases, and the junction held 5 bases outside the gene matches. Germline lookup yields CDR1 LGHDT and CDR2 YNNKEL (reference sequence). CDR3 length: 15 amino acids. CDR3: CASSQDLDREYEQYF. CDR3 DNA sequence: TGTGCCAGCAGCCAAGATTTGGACAGGGAGTACGAGCAGTACTTC.

This clonotype was seen at least ten times. This chain links TRBV12-3 or TRBV12-4 with TRBJ2-1; D remains unclear. V dropped 5 bases and J dropped 8 bases, with 13 bases sitting between them. The CDR3 loop spans 13 amino acids. The CDR3, as DNA: TGTGCCAGCAGTCACGCGGCCGTCTATGAGCAGTTCTTC. Amino acid sequence: CASSHAAVYEQFF.

This clonotype was detected only a few times. This rearrangement joins TRBV6-1 to TRBJ2-2, with D perhaps TRBD2 (6 bases). Trimming pared 8 bases from V and 4 bases from J, leaving 14 bases between. Germline V lookup: CDR1 MNHNS, CDR2 SASEGT. This CDR3 spans 14 amino acids. CDR3 protein: CASGGTQATGELFF. CDR3 nucleotides: TGTGCCAGCGGAGGGACCCAAGCCACCGGGGAGCTGTTTTTT.

Comment on this clonotype: This may stem from a read error, because a much larger clone lies one nucleotide away. The rearrangement links TRBV12-3 or TRBV12-4 to TRBJ2-3, with D unclear. This CDR3 region has 13 residues. The germline V and J ends were trimmed by 6 bases and 5 bases, with 12 bases remaining between them. CDR3 residues: CASRFRLGDTQYF. CDR3 bases: TGTGCCAGCAGGTTCCGACTTGGAGATACGCAGTATTTT.

In its sample, this clonotype was seen a few times. V gene TRBV18 combines with J gene TRBJ1-1; no clear D. Germline-derived CDR1 and CDR2 are KGHSH and LQKENI. This CDR3 is built from 17 residues. With 1 base removed from V and 0 bases from J, the gap between germline ends came to 15 bases. The CDR3 loop reads CASSPRKDVRMNTEAFF. The CDR3 bases are TGTGCCAGCTCACCACGTAAGGACGTCCGCATGAACACTGAAGCTTTCTTT.

The CDR3 reads CASAPGQGDYEQYF. The CDR3 bases are TGTGCCAGCGCACCGGGACAAGGGGACTACGAGCAGTACTTC. The genes are TRBV12-3 or TRBV12-4 and TRBJ2-7, with TRBD1 as a possible D gene (6 bases). The ends were cut back, 8 bases at V and 3 bases at J, with 17 bases in the middle. This CDR3 is built from 14 residues.

This clonotype was counted only a few times. This rearrangement joins TRBV6-1 to TRBJ2-1; D tentatively fits TRBD1 or TRBD2 (6 bases each). Germline V gene lookup returns CDR1 MNHNS and CDR2 SASEGT. This CDR3 is 14 amino acids long. V lost 3 bases, J lost 10 bases, and 16 bases lay in between. CDR3 amino acids: CASSDKRGAREQFF. The DNA of the CDR3 is TGTGCCAGCAGTGACAAGAGGGGGGCCCGGGAGCAGTTCTTC.

Note on this clonotype: It may be a read error: a sequence one base away is much more abundant. The CDR3 DNA sequence: TGTGCCGGCAGCTTAGGACAGGGGAAGCGGAATGAAAAACTGTTTTTT. Protein sequence: CAGSLGQGKRNEKLFF. This chain connects TRBV7-2 to TRBJ1-4; 9 bases fit TRBD1. The CDR3 is 16 amino acids. CDR1 SGHTA and CDR2 FQGNSA come from the germline V gene.

CDR3 DNA sequence: TGCGCCAGCAGCTTAAGGGGGGACAGGGCGTTGGATGAGCAGTTCTTC. Protein product: CASSLRGDRALDEQFF. This rearrangement joins TRBV5-1 to TRBJ2-1, with 9 bases fitting TRBD1. Trimming at V came to 2 bases and at J to 8 bases, leaving 11 bases not matched to a gene. Germline V gene sequence: CDR1 SGHRS, CDR2 YFSETQ. The CDR3 is made up of 16 amino acids.

This clonotype occurred a few times. The gene calls are TRBV12-3 or TRBV12-4 and TRBJ1-3; D remains unclear. The CDR3 consists of 12 residues. V was pared by 4 bases and J by 7 bases, with 8 bases between. The CDR3 region is CASSSGQNTIYF. The CDR3 DNA reads TGTGCCAGCAGTTCTGGGCAGAACACCATATATTTT.

The table lists this clonotype with many counts. This CDR3 reads CSAPYTIQETQYF. The CDR3 DNA reads as TGCAGTGCCCCGTATACAATCCAAGAGACCCAGTACTTC. The V gene is TRBV20-1, the J gene TRBJ2-5, with D hard to call. V was cut by 6 bases and J by 1 base, with 12 bases left in between. From germline, CDR1 is DFQATT and CDR2 SNEGSKA (reference sequence). The CDR3 consists of 13 residues.

The table lists this clonotype with a few counts. The chain links TRBV6-1 to TRBJ2-7, with D perhaps TRBD1 (8 bases). The germline V and J ends were trimmed by 8 bases and 3 bases, with 26 bases remaining between them. Germline CDR1 MNHNS, CDR2 SASEGT. The CDR3 contains 17 residues. The CDR3 nucleotides are TGTGCCAGCCGGCTCTTGGACAGGGCAGCGGGAAGCTACGAGCAGTACTTC. This codes for CASRLLDRAAGSYEQYF.

This clonotype was observed a handful of times. This chain uses TRBV12-3 or TRBV12-4 with TRBJ1-2, with 10 bases that match TRBD1. The CDR3 has 15 amino acids. V was pared by 5 bases and J by 8 bases, with 11 bases of the junction left unmatched. The CDR3 is CASSTLGQGLGGYTF. DNA for the CDR3: TGTGCCAGCAGTACCCTGGGACAGGGGTTGGGGGGCTACACCTTC.

This clonotype was seen more than once but under ten times. The chain employs TRBV6-1 and TRBJ1-6; D not resolved. The CDR3 runs 16 residues. Looked up from germline, CDR1 is MNHNS and CDR2 is SASEGT. The V gene lost 2 bases and the J gene lost 2 bases, with 10 bases spanning the gap. The CDR3 spells CASSERMEAYNSPLHF. The CDR3 DNA reads as TGTGCCAGCAGTGAAAGGATGGAAGCCTATAATTCACCCCTCCACTTT.